This is a list of T cell receptor beta chains from one sample in a study of shared clonotypes between healthy human individuals. The data were produced by immunoSEQ multiplex PCR, yet TCRdb's version contains in-frame clones alone and is incomplete. Here the sample spans more than 550,000 clones, under 95% being singletons. The sample was naive CD8+ T cells sorted from blood. Receptors were obtained from a man aged 30 to 45 in good health. Each CDR3 is given with its conserved first and last residue.

cdr3_aa,v_call
CASSVRDGMVQETQYF,TRBV6-1
CASSRPGWGHEQFF,TRBV7-9
CASSIDSGRAYEQYF,TRBV19
CASSQMAGTKCQPQHF,TRBV23-1
CASSEYTTGAANEKLFF,TRBV25-1
CSVDDAGQGAREQYF,TRBV29-1
CASSTRRELYSNQPQHF,TRBV14
CASSLQFNEQFF,TRBV7-2
CASSSTAGWQPQHF,TRBV28
CASSTSRGNRPLEQYF,TRBV7-9
CASSFSTLPTGSLRDTEAFF,TRBV27
CSVVADTDEQFF,TRBV29-1
CARVSGRAVGEQYF,TRBV6-1
CASGSSGSYEQYF,TRBV6-1
CASSPDGQQYYPGELFF,TRBV18
CSVESGTVPYEQYF,TRBV29-1
CSVFEKNTEAFF,TRBV29-1
CASSLGFSGRVSYEQYF,TRBV5-4
CASSDHGGAYGYTF,TRBV6-1
CSPLLAGGPSTGELFF,TRBV29-1
CASTLTGELFF,TRBV19
CASSREERISGANVLTF,TRBV23-1
CASSQDRGRGATNEKLFF,TRBV4-3
CASSFYSRGQETQYF,TRBV5-1
CASSLATGILTDTQYF,TRBV28
CASSSAWGLAGRNEQFF,TRBV27
CASSIWDSTEPYEQYF,TRBV5-4
CSVERTSGSSHEQYF,TRBV29-1
CASSYSGEGGPYEQYF,TRBV6-5
CASSPTPGHPAGSYNEQFF,TRBV7-8
CASSVEGGPTDTQYF,TRBV9
CATSRDSYNQPQHF,TRBV15
CASSLVTGEAFF,TRBV5-4
CASSSKPDGDPNPYNEQFF,TRBV7-9
CASSSGLAYEQYF,TRBV7-6
CASSPRQHNQPQHF,TRBV28
CASSLVGTDSYEQYF,TRBV11-2
CASSLPGVVYEQYF,TRBV7-5
CASSDDPGLPSNTGELFF,TRBV10-1
CASRVIGGAGELFF,TRBV27
CASSSSQGLRRYNEQFF,TRBV7-9
CASSPNRGPADEQFF,TRBV18
CASSSFRSTSGNPYEQYF,TRBV19
CASSLASGIYEQYF,TRBV27
CATSGNTIYF,TRBV9
CAWAPTALGTDTQYF,TRBV30